This is a list of T cell receptor beta chains from one sample in a study of shared clonotypes between healthy human individuals. TCRdb keeps only in-frame clones here, not all; method: immunoSEQ multiplex PCR. The sample yields approximately 2,000,000 clones, 85% to 95% seen once. The specimen sequenced was naive CD8+ T cells from PBMCs. Receptors originate from a young man in good health. Some clones in this sample may be carry-over from other donors' samples. The CDR3 runs from the conserved cysteine through the conserved F or W. The D gene is left open where the match is weak. Clone size, where shown, is once, few, many, or a class for clones that have expanded.

CDR3: CASSFMNTEAFF
DNA: TGTGCCAGCAGTTTCATGAACACTGAAGCTTTCTTT
length: 12
J: TRBJ1-1
D: .
size: .
V: TRBV6-6

CDR3: CASSPGTSGFQETQYF
DNA: TGTGCCAGCAGCCCCGGGACTAGCGGGTTCCAAGAGACCCAGTACTTC
length: 16
J: TRBJ2-5
D: TRBD2
size: .
V: TRBV2

CDR3: CASPRDGSMDEQYF
DNA: TGTGCCAGCCCCAGGGACGGGAGTATGGACGAGCAGTACTTC
length: 14
J: TRBJ2-7
D: .
size: .
V: TRBV2

CDR3: CASSLGDLRGTEAFF
DNA: TGCGCCAGCAGCCTTGGGGACCTTCGGGGCACTGAAGCTTTCTTT
length: 15
J: TRBJ1-1
D: .
size: once
V: TRBV4-1

CDR3: CASSFGARREQFF
DNA: TGTGCCAGCAGCTTCGGGGCGCGGCGGGAGCAGTTCTTC
length: 13
J: TRBJ2-1
D: .
size: .
V: TRBV11-2

CDR3: CASGWQDYEQYF
DNA: TGTGCCAGCGGGTGGCAGGACTACGAGCAGTACTTC
length: 12
J: TRBJ2-7
D: .
size: .
V: TRBV2

CDR3: CASVTGWRQPQHF
DNA: TGTGCCAGCGTCACGGGGTGGAGGCAGCCCCAGCATTTT
length: 13
J: TRBJ1-5
D: .
size: .
V: TRBV18

CDR3: CASSSRDRGQTEAFF
DNA: TGTGCCAGCTCAAGCCGGGACAGGGGGCAAACTGAAGCTTTCTTT
length: 15
J: TRBJ1-1
D: TRBD1
size: .
V: TRBV18

CDR3: CASSPDVDWGQGNQPQHF
DNA: TGTGCCAGTAGCCCAGATGTGGACTGGGGACAGGGCAATCAGCCCCAGCATTTT
length: 18
J: TRBJ1-5
D: TRBD1
size: .
V: TRBV19

CDR3: CASSLKRLAGNEQFF
DNA: TGTGCCAGCAGCTTAAAAAGACTAGCGGGCAATGAGCAGTTCTTC
length: 15
J: TRBJ2-1
D: TRBD2
size: .
V: TRBV7-6

CDR3: CASRLDSYEQYF
DNA: TGTGCCAGCCGACTAGACAGCTACGAGCAGTACTTC
length: 12
J: TRBJ2-7
D: .
size: .
V: TRBV5-8

CDR3: CASSPTDRVRTEAFF
DNA: TGTGCCAGCAGTCCGACCGACAGGGTACGAACTGAAGCTTTCTTT
length: 15
J: TRBJ1-1
D: TRBD1
size: .
V: TRBV6-4

CDR3: CASSTGRVQETQYF
DNA: TGTGCCAGCAGCACCGGACGGGTCCAAGAGACCCAGTACTTC
length: 14
J: TRBJ2-5
D: .
size: .
V: TRBV28

CDR3: CASRGGTGELFF
DNA: TGTGCCAGCAGGGGGGGCACCGGGGAGCTGTTTTTT
length: 12
J: TRBJ2-2
D: .
size: .
V: TRBV6-5

CDR3: CASSPRGITLEKLFF
DNA: TGTGCCAGCAGTCCCCGTGGTATTACACTTGAAAAACTGTTTTTT
length: 15
J: TRBJ1-4
D: .
size: .
V: TRBV27

CDR3: CASRTLVRDGEFF
DNA: TGTGCCAGCAGAACGTTGGTGCGGGATGGGGAGTTCTTC
length: 13
J: TRBJ2-1
D: .
size: once
V: TRBV2

CDR3: CATSTAGVSSYEQYF
DNA: TGTGCCACCAGCACGGCGGGGGTAAGCTCCTACGAGCAGTACTTC
length: 15
J: TRBJ2-7
D: TRBD2
size: once
V: TRBV15

CDR3: CASSETATSGANVLTF
DNA: TGTGCCAGCAGTGAAACGGCCACCTCTGGGGCCAACGTCCTGACTTTC
length: 16
J: TRBJ2-6
D: .
size: .
V: TRBV27

CDR3: CAWIHPRQGGGNEQFF
DNA: TGTGCCTGGATCCATCCACGACAGGGAGGAGGAAATGAGCAGTTCTTC
length: 16
J: TRBJ2-1
D: .
size: .
V: TRBV30

CDR3: CASSQIGFQSYEQYF
DNA: TGCGCCAGCAGCCAAATAGGGTTCCAATCCTACGAGCAGTACTTC
length: 15
J: TRBJ2-7
D: .
size: .
V: TRBV4-1

CDR3: CASSVGPGLAPPEQFF
DNA: TGTGCCAGCAGCGTGGGGCCCGGACTAGCTCCTCCTGAGCAGTTCTTC
length: 16
J: TRBJ2-1
D: TRBD2
size: .
V: TRBV9

CDR3: CASSYSTAGELFF
DNA: TGTGCCAGCAGTTACTCGACGGCCGGGGAGCTGTTTTTT
length: 13
J: TRBJ2-2
D: .
size: .
V: TRBV6-5

CDR3: CASSFSVEQYF
DNA: TGTGCCAGCAGTTTCAGCGTCGAGCAGTACTTC
length: 11
J: TRBJ2-7
D: .
size: .
V: TRBV28

CDR3: CASSLGGPPYEQYF
DNA: TGTGCCAGCAGCTTAGGGGGACCCCCCTACGAGCAGTACTTC
length: 14
J: TRBJ2-7
D: .
size: once
V: TRBV7-8

CDR3: CASSFRWDSYNEQFF
DNA: TGTGCCAGCAGCTTCCGTTGGGACTCCTACAATGAGCAGTTCTTC
length: 15
J: TRBJ2-1
D: .
size: .
V: TRBV7-3